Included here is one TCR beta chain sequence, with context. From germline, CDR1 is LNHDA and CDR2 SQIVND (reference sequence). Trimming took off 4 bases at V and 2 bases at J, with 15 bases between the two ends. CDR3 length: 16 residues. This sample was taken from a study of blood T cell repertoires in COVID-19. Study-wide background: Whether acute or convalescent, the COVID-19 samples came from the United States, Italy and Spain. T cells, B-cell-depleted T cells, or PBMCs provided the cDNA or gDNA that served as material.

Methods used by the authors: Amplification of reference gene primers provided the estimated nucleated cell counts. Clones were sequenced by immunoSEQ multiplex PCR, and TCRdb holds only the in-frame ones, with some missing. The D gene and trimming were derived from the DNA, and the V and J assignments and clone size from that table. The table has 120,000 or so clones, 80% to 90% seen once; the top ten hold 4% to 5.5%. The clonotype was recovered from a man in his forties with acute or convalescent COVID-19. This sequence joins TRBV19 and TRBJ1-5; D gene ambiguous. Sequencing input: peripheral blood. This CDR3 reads CASSKEGGFGNQPQHF. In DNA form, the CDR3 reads TGTGCCAGTAGTAAGGAGGGAGGGTTTGGCAATCAGCCCCAGCATTTT.